The table lists the clone carrying this T cell receptor beta chain with many counts. The antigen remains unidentified. The time point: newly diagnosed GD, antithyroid drugs for less than 3 months. RNA extracted from PBMCs served as the sequencing template. According to the study, TCR beta libraries were built with iRepertoire HTBI primers and CDR3-region Arm-PCR. Via MiXCR, TCRdb re-called the multiplex PCR reads, giving one row per CDR3 protein. This sample yields under 450,000 distinct CDR3 sequences, of which roughly 15% are seen a single time; roughly 21% belongs to the top ten. This sample is part of a study of regulatory T cells in long-lasting Graves disease. Study conclusions and caveats: Those with persistent Graves' had less TCR diversity than newly diagnosed patients.

This CDR3 contains 13 residues. Between the trimmed V and J ends, which lost 2 bases and 1 base, there was a span of 6 bases. These records were also assigned to another study, of T cells in Graves' hyperthyroidism and ophthalmopathy.

The TCR sequence derives from a woman between 18 and 29 years old with Graves disease. This sequence joins TRBV12-3 or TRBV12-4 and TRBJ2-7, with unresolved D. The sample consisted of peripheral blood mononuclear cells (PBMCs), taken at new diagnosis, from a patient treated with antithyroid drugs. The CDR3 bases are TGTGCCAGCAGTTTATATGAGTCCTACGAGCAGTACTTC. Its protein is CASSLYESYEQYF.